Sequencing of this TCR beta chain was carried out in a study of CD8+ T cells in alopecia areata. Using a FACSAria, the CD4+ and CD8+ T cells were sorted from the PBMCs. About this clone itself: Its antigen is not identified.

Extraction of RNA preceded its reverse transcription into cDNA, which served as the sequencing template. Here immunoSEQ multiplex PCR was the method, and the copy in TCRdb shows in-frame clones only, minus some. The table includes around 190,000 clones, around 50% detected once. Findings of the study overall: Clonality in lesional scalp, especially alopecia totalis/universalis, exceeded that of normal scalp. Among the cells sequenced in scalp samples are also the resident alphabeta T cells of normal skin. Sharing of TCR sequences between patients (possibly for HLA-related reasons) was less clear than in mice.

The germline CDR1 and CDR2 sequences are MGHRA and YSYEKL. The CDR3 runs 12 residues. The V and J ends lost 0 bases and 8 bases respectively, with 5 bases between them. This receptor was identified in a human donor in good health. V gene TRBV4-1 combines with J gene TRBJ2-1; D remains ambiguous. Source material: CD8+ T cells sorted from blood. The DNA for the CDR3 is TGCGCCAGCAGCCAAGATATGGATGAGCAGTTCTTC. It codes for CASSQDMDEQFF.